The 28 T cell receptor beta chains reported below all come from one sample, sequenced in a study of shared clonotypes between healthy human individuals. TCRdb's table, derived via immunoSEQ multiplex PCR, lists solely in-frame clones and lacks some. The data hold over a million clones, with around 82% observed a single time. The material sequenced was memory CD4+ T cells from PBMCs. Subset given: CD45RA-negative fraction. The source of these receptors is a man aged 18 to 29 in good health. Some clones in this sample may be carry-over from other donors' samples.

V usage is TRBV2 and J usage is TRBJ2-7; 7 positions agree with TRBD1. V trimming: 4 bases; J trimming: 0 bases; junction bases outside the gene matches: 6. Germline V lookup: CDR1 SNHLY, CDR2 FYNNEI. CDR3 size: 15 residues. The CDR3 loop is CASSVVGQASYEQYF. CDR3 coding DNA: TGTGCCAGCAGTGTGGTCGGACAGGCCTCCTACGAGCAGTACTTC.

The J gene is TRBJ2-7, the V gene TRBV14; TRBD1 matches at 9 bases. Germline CDR1 SGHDN, CDR2 FVKESK. Trimming cost V 2 bases and J 9 bases; bases outside gene matches: 2. CDR3 length: 12 residues. The CDR3 spells CASSQRTGVQYF. The CDR3 DNA follows: TGTGCCAGCAGCCAACGGACAGGGGTGCAGTACTTC. The entire variable domain, with the rest obtained from reference TRBV14 and TRBJ2-7, is as follows: EAGVTQFPSHSVIEKGQTVTLRCDPISGHDNLYWYRRVMGKEIKFLLHFVKESKQDESGMPNNRFLAERTGGTYSTLKVQPAELEDSGVYFCASSQRTGVQYFGPGTRLTVT.

The chain joins TRBV6-4 to TRBJ1-1, with 7 bases aligning to TRBD1. The CDR3 spans 15 residues. Germline assignment: CDR1 MRHNA and CDR2 SNTAGT. Germline trimming cut 7 bases from V and 5 bases from J; bases unmatched to any gene: 13. The CDR3 here is CASNPGGGAGTEAFF. As DNA, the CDR3 is TGTGCCAGCAATCCCGGAGGGGGCGCTGGGACTGAAGCTTTCTTT.

The chain has TRBV7-7 and TRBJ2-7; TRBD1 is a possible D gene (5 bases). In germline, CDR1 is SSHAT, CDR2 FNYEAQ (reference sequence). This CDR3 is built from 13 residues. Trimming removed 6 bases from V and 0 bases from J, with 9 bases in between. This CDR3 is CASSGADSYEQYF. The CDR3 nucleotides are TGTGCCAGCAGTGGGGCGGACTCCTACGAGCAGTACTTC.

A few counts support this clone. This chain links TRBV29-1 with TRBJ2-7; 7 bases map to TRBD1. Germline CDR1 SQVTM, CDR2 ANQGSEA. This CDR3 is 13 amino acids long. Unmatched junction bases numbered 11, after V lost 7 bases and J lost 5 bases. CDR3 loop: CSAGLNRGNEQYF. CDR3 in DNA: TGCAGCGCGGGATTAAACAGGGGCAACGAGCAGTACTTC.

V is TRBV29-1 and J is TRBJ2-5; D remains ambiguous. The germline V gene encodes CDR1 SQVTM and CDR2 ANQGSEA. This CDR3 contains 12 residues. The ends were cut back, 4 bases at V and 1 base at J, with 7 bases in the middle. The CDR3 spells CSVADRQETQYF. CDR3 bases: TGCAGCGTTGCGGACCGCCAAGAGACCCAGTACTTC.

The chain has TRBV30 and TRBJ2-1; 8 nucleotides line up with TRBD2. With V trimmed by 1 base and J by 5 bases, 1 base remained unmatched. The CDR3 is 13 amino acids. Germline V gene lookup returns CDR1 GTSNPN and CDR2 SVGIG (reference sequence). DNA for the CDR3: TGTGCCTGGAGTGGAGCGGGAGACAATGAGCAGTTCTTC. Translation gives CAWSGAGDNEQFF.

This sequence joins TRBV28 and TRBJ2-7; a possible D gene is TRBD2 (6 bases). The CDR3 is 13 amino acids. V was trimmed by 11 bases and J by 3 bases, leaving 17 bases between them. CDR1 is MDHEN and CDR2 is SYDVKM in the germline V gene. The CDR3 sequence: CAGSEGLNYEQYF. In nucleotides, the CDR3 is TGTGCCGGATCGGAGGGCTTAAACTACGAGCAGTACTTC.

V usage is TRBV27 and J usage is TRBJ1-4, with 9 bases fitting TRBD1. With V trimmed by 4 bases and J by 7 bases, 16 bases remained unmatched. The CDR3 contains 18 residues. Germline V gene data show CDR1 as MNHEY and CDR2 as SMNVEV (reference sequence). The CDR3 loop is CASSSRTGEGRYREKLFF. CDR3 DNA sequence: TGTGCCAGCAGTTCTAGGACAGGGGAAGGTCGGTATCGTGAAAAACTGTTTTTT.

The chain employs TRBV5-5 and TRBJ2-5; no reliable D call. Deletions cut 0 bases from V and 5 bases from J, with 8 bases between. CDR1 is SGHKS and CDR2 is YYEKEE in the germline V gene (reference sequence). The CDR3 extends over 13 amino acids. CDR3 sequence: CASSLAGSETQYF. In nucleotides, the CDR3 is TGTGCCAGCAGCTTGGCCGGCTCGGAGACCCAGTACTTC.

This rearrangement joins TRBV27 to TRBJ2-1; 15 bases are shared with TRBD2. CDR1 and CDR2 from the germline V gene are MNHEY and SMNVEV (reference sequence). The CDR3 loop spans 16 amino acids. The J segment lost 9 bases and the V segment lost 0 bases, leaving 3 bases of the junction unmatched. The CDR3 protein is CASSLSRGLAGGEQFF. The CDR3 DNA reads as TGTGCCAGCAGTTTATCCCGGGGACTAGCGGGAGGTGAGCAGTTCTTC.

The chain joins TRBV7-2 to TRBJ2-4; no firm D call. The CDR3 has 16 amino acids. Deletions cut 2 bases from V and 1 base from J, with 12 bases between. Looked up from germline, CDR1 is SGHTA and CDR2 is FQGNSA. CDR3 loop: CASSLLGGVAKNIQYF. The CDR3 nucleotides read TGTGCCAGCAGCTTATTGGGCGGCGTGGCCAAAAACATTCAGTACTTC.

In this sample, this clone turned up once. The V call is TRBV7-2, the J call TRBJ1-6; D gene unclear. Per germline, CDR1 SGHTA and CDR2 FQGNSA. The CDR3 runs 13 residues. Trimming took off 7 bases at V and 7 bases at J, with 11 bases between the two ends. CDR3 residues: CASTNSGNSPLHF. The CDR3, as DNA: TGTGCCAGCACCAATTCCGGGAATTCACCCCTCCACTTT.

The chain employs TRBV28 and TRBJ1-1; 7 nucleotides align to TRBD1. The CDR3 has 14 amino acids. V gave up 7 bases and J gave up 1 base; unmatched junction bases: 6. Germline V gene data show CDR1 as MDHEN and CDR2 as SYDVKM. The CDR3 here is CASKQTGSNTEAFF. Here the CDR3 DNA reads TGTGCCAGCAAACAGACAGGGTCGAACACTGAAGCTTTCTTT.

This chain uses TRBV9 with TRBJ2-5, with 12 bases aligning to TRBD2. The V gene's germline CDR1 is SGDLS and CDR2 YYNGEE. This CDR3 is built from 16 residues. J gave up 5 bases and V 4 bases, and 9 bases lay outside the gene matches. The CDR3: CASSSGLAGYFETQYF. CDR3 sequence (DNA): TGTGCCAGCAGCTCTGGACTAGCGGGATACTTTGAGACCCAGTACTTC.

The chain's CDR3 is CASSRQARTSQETQYF. The CDR3 region has the DNA TGTGCCAGCAGCCGACAAGCCCGGACTAGCCAAGAGACCCAGTACTTC. This rearrangement joins TRBV27 to TRBJ2-5; 7 bases align to TRBD2. CDR3 size: 16 residues. The germline V gene encodes CDR1 MNHEY and CDR2 SMNVEV (reference sequence). V lost 6 bases, J lost 1 base, and 11 bases stayed unmatched.

The rearrangement joins TRBV7-9 to TRBJ2-7, with a weak D call TRBD1 (6 bases). The CDR3 is 13 amino acids. Looked up from germline, CDR1 is SEHNR and CDR2 is FQNEAQ (reference sequence). The germline V and J ends were trimmed by 5 bases and 5 bases, with 13 bases remaining between them. The CDR3 DNA follows: TGTGCCAGCAGCCGAACAGGGAGCGACGAGCAGTACTTC. Its protein is CASSRTGSDEQYF.

V gene TRBV27 combines with J gene TRBJ1-2; D not resolved. Deletions cut 4 bases from V and 3 bases from J, with 12 bases between. The V gene's germline CDR1 is MNHEY and CDR2 SMNVEV (reference sequence). CDR3 size: 14 residues. CDR3 nucleotides: TGTGCCAGCAGTTGGCGGGCTCCCGACTATGGCTACACCTTC. It is translated as CASSWRAPDYGYTF.

Notes on this clone: The sample holds other DNA sequences that translate to the same CDR3. This chain links TRBV10-3 with TRBJ2-3; D ambiguous. Per germline, CDR1 ENHRY and CDR2 SYGVKD. Trimming pared 0 bases from V and 6 bases from J, leaving 4 bases between. The CDR3 spans 12 residues. The CDR3 DNA reads as TGTGCCATCAGTGAGTCGGCGGATACGCAGTATTTT. It encodes CAISESADTQYF.

This chain connects TRBV5-4 to TRBJ2-5, with TRBD2 matching over 7 bases. Germline-derived CDR1 and CDR2 are SGHNT and YYREEE (reference sequence). Trimming took 4 bases from V and 5 from J; bases not matched to a gene: 14. The CDR3 runs to 16 residues. The CDR3 sequence: CASSPPGTGGTETQYF. CDR3 in DNA: TGTGCCAGCAGCCCTCCCGGGACGGGAGGAACGGAGACCCAGTACTTC.

The chain has TRBV7-9 and TRBJ1-2, with 8 bases that match TRBD1. V dropped 3 bases and J dropped 4; count of bases not matched to a gene: 7. Germline CDR1 is SEHNR and CDR2 is FQNEAQ (reference sequence). The length of the CDR3 is 15 residues. CDR3 in amino acids: CASSFGDRHAYGYTF. The CDR3 DNA follows: TGTGCCAGCAGCTTCGGGGACAGGCACGCCTATGGCTACACCTTC.

This chain links TRBV5-4 with TRBJ1-2; TRBD1 aligns across 10 bases. This CDR3 contains 14 residues. J was trimmed by 10 bases and V by 3 bases; bases with no gene match: 9. Germline values: CDR1 SGHNT, CDR2 YYREEE (reference sequence). The CDR3 here is CASSSDRGSSVYTF. The CDR3 bases are TGTGCCAGCAGCTCGGACAGGGGGTCTTCTGTCTACACCTTC.

In this sample, this clone turned up many times. The chain employs TRBV28 and TRBJ1-4; D perhaps matches TRBD1 (5 bases). Trimming pared 6 bases from V and 0 bases from J, leaving 26 bases between. The CDR3 runs 20 residues. CDR1 is MDHEN, CDR2 SYDVKM, per germline. This CDR3 reads CASSLYRRHGGVTTNEKLFF. The CDR3 coding sequence is TGTGCCAGCAGCTTGTACCGTCGACATGGGGGAGTTACAACTAATGAAAAACTGTTTTTT.

J is TRBJ2-6 and V is TRBV6-8; D is possibly TRBD2 (5 bases). Germline loops: CDR1 MNHGY, CDR2 SAAAGT. V lost 6 bases and J lost 0, with 15 bases in between. This CDR3 spans 17 amino acids. This chain's CDR3 is CASRVAQSSSGANVLTF. The CDR3 coding sequence is TGTGCCAGCAGAGTAGCGCAGTCGAGCTCTGGGGCCAACGTCCTGACTTTC.

The chain has TRBV28 and TRBJ2-5; D is ambiguous. The J call could be wrong; TRBJ2-7 is a better fit for the DNA end. Germline CDR1 and CDR2: MDHEN and SYDVKM. The CDR3 is 12 residues long. The CDR3 here is CASLRNPYEQYF. CDR3 DNA: TGTGCCAGCCTCCGGAACCCCTACGAGCAGTACTTC.

This chain connects TRBV28 to TRBJ2-1, with a possible D match to TRBD1 (5 bases). The CDR3 length is 14 residues. From germline, CDR1 is MDHEN and CDR2 SYDVKM. V was shortened by 8 bases and J by 2 bases, with 13 bases between the two germline ends. CDR3 in DNA: TGTGCCAGCGCAGACAGTCCAACCTACAATGAGCAGTTCTTC. This gives the protein CASADSPTYNEQFF.

The chain uses TRBV6-5 and TRBJ1-6; the match to TRBD1 covers 7 bases. The germline V gene has CDR1 MNHEY and CDR2 SVGAGI. There are 13 residues in the CDR3. The ends lost 6 bases at V and 9 bases at J; junction bases unmatched: 5. The CDR3 nucleotides read TGTGCCAGCAGCTACCAGGGGGTTTCACCCCTCCACTTT. Translated: CASSYQGVSPLHF.

The chain uses TRBV6-6 and TRBJ2-7; perhaps TRBD2 as D (5 bases). The CDR3 runs to 15 residues. The V end lost 4 bases, the J end lost 5 bases, and 18 bases lay between the germline ends. The germline V gene has CDR1 MNHNY and CDR2 SVGAGI (reference sequence). CDR3 residues: CASSLTPTGSHEQYF. Written as DNA, the CDR3 is TGTGCCAGCAGTTTGACACCTACGGGGTCCCACGAGCAGTACTTC.